These 25 T cell receptor beta chains originate from one sample sequenced in a study of CD4 T cells in relation to SARS-CoV-2 and coronaviruses. Clones were read by immunoSEQ multiplex PCR, and TCRdb kept only the in-frame ones, dropping some. The repertoire includes approximately 18,000 clones, 75% to 85% of them detected once, and about a tenth sits in the top ten. Before the COVID-19 pandemic, during about 2011-2019, CD4+ T cells were taken from unexposed donors. Isolation of CD4+ T cells took place after less than twelve days in culture. These receptors' antigens are unknown. Sequencing used CD4+ T cells from PBMCs, cultured in vitro. The receptors shown here come from a human donor in good health.

The chain recombines TRBV7-9 with TRBJ1-1, with TRBD1 identical over 7 bases. The CDR3 is 14 amino acids. CDR1 is SEHNR and CDR2 is FQNEAQ in the germline V gene (reference sequence). Trimming removed 4 bases from V and 3 bases from J; junction bases left unmatched: 5. CDR3 loop: CASSYIQGDTEAFF. DNA of the CDR3: TGTGCCAGCAGCTACATCCAGGGGGACACTGAAGCTTTCTTT.

The chain is built from TRBV7-8 and TRBJ1-3, with no clear D. Germline-derived CDR1 and CDR2 are SGHVS and FQNEAQ. The CDR3 covers 14 residues. The V and J ends lost 4 bases and 4 bases respectively, with 11 bases between them. The CDR3 spells CASSSRRFGNTIYF. CDR3 DNA: TGTGCCAGCAGCTCCCGCAGATTCGGAAACACCATATATTTT.

The J gene is TRBJ2-7, the V gene TRBV19; 8 nucleotides line up with TRBD1. The V gene end was trimmed by 4 bases and the J gene end by 2 bases; junction bases not matched to a gene: 4. The CDR3 totals 14 residues. Germline V gene sequence: CDR1 LNHDA, CDR2 SQIVND (reference sequence). The CDR3 reads CASSRDRWTYEQYF. The CDR3 nucleotides read TGTGCCAGTAGTAGGGACAGGTGGACCTACGAGCAGTACTTC.

This rearrangement joins TRBV11-2 to TRBJ1-4; possibly TRBD1 for D (5 bases). Germline V CDR1 and CDR2: SGHAT, FQNNGV. The CDR3 extends over 14 amino acids. With 4 bases removed from V and 8 bases from J, the gap between germline ends came to 14 bases. CDR3 loop: CASSSWEKGEKLFF. DNA of the CDR3: TGTGCCAGCAGCTCATGGGAAAAGGGGGAAAAACTGTTTTTT.

The V and J genes are TRBV2 and TRBJ1-2; 7 positions agree with TRBD1. This CDR3 has 14 residues. J gave up 6 bases and V 4 bases, and 8 bases lay outside the gene matches. CDR1 and CDR2 (germline): SNHLY, FYNNEI. The CDR3 sequence: CASSATGVVDGYTF. CDR3 DNA: TGTGCCAGCAGTGCTACAGGGGTTGTTGATGGCTACACCTTC.

This clone was observed a few times. J is TRBJ2-3 and V is TRBV5-6; D may be TRBD1 (6 bases). Trimming took off 1 base at V and 0 bases at J, with 18 bases between the two ends. The CDR3 runs to 18 residues. Germline CDR1 is SGHDT and CDR2 is YYEEEE. The CDR3 here is CASSLNVWGHLSTDTQYF. The CDR3 region has the DNA TGTGCCAGCAGCTTGAACGTTTGGGGACACCTAAGCACAGATACGCAGTATTTT. Full variable domain (remainder filled in from reference TRBV5-6 and TRBJ2-3): DAGVTQSPTHLIKTRGQQVTLRCSPKSGHDTVSWYQQALGQGPQFIFQYYEEEERQRGNFPDRFSGHQFPNYSSELNVNALLLGDSALYLCASSLNVWGHLSTDTQYFGPGTRLTVL.

The V gene is TRBV18, the J gene TRBJ1-2, with D unresolved. Trimming cost V 6 bases and J 3 bases, with 23 bases left between them. This CDR3 is 17 amino acids long. Germline V gene lookup returns CDR1 KGHSH and CDR2 LQKENI. CDR3 sequence: CASSPREPQDKDYGYTF. The CDR3 nucleotides are TGTGCCAGCTCCCCGAGGGAGCCTCAAGATAAGGACTATGGCTACACCTTC.

This clone was detected once. The chain recombines TRBV6-4 with TRBJ1-5; D is uncertain. V was clipped by 9 bases and J by 6 bases, with 6 bases between them. Germline CDR1 is MRHNA and CDR2 is SNTAGT. The CDR3 is 10 residues long. The CDR3 protein is CARGGQPQHF. CDR3 sequence (DNA): TGTGCCAGGGGTGGTCAGCCCCAGCATTTT.

The chain couples TRBV7-3 to TRBJ2-1; 13 bases align to TRBD2. CDR3 length equals 16 residues. J was trimmed by 5 bases and V by 4 bases; bases with no gene match: 5. From germline, CDR1 is SGHTA and CDR2 FQGTGA. The CDR3 is CASSSGTSGNHNEQFF. The CDR3, as DNA: TGTGCCAGCAGCTCGGGGACTAGCGGGAACCACAATGAGCAGTTCTTC.

This clone has only one observation. The V gene is TRBV5-1, the J gene TRBJ2-5, with 10 bases aligning to TRBD2. The CDR3 extends over 18 amino acids. V lost 5 bases to trimming and J lost 2 bases; unmatched junction nucleotides: 15. CDR1 and CDR2 (germline): SGHRS, YFSETQ. Here the CDR3 reads CASRPGAGGPRKQETQYF. The CDR3 bases are TGCGCCAGCAGGCCGGGAGCGGGAGGGCCTAGAAAACAAGAGACCCAGTACTTC. The full variable domain, in which reference TRBV5-1 and TRBJ2-5 provide the parts outside the CDR3, is KAGVTQTPRYLIKTRGQQVTLSCSPISGHRSVSWYQQTPGQGLQFLFEYFSETQRNKGNFPGRFSGRQFSNSRSEMNVSTLELGDSALYLCASRPGAGGPRKQETQYFGPGTRLLVL.

This rearrangement joins TRBV7-8 to TRBJ1-1; D is ambiguous. V lost 2 bases and J lost 0, with 22 bases in between. CDR1 and CDR2 from the germline V gene are SGHVS and FQNEAQ. This CDR3 has 19 amino acids. The CDR3 region has the DNA TGTGCCAGCAGCTTAAGGTGGCCTGGGAGCAGTACGGTGAACACTGAAGCTTTCTTT. Its translation is CASSLRWPGSSTVNTEAFF.

V usage is TRBV11-1 and J usage is TRBJ1-1, with a weak D call TRBD1 (5 bases). Deletions cut 6 bases from V and 7 bases from J, with 15 bases between. The CDR3 sequence is 13 residues long. Per the germline V gene, CDR1 is SGHAT and CDR2 is FQDESV (reference sequence). CDR3 loop: CASSRDRTIEAFF. CDR3 sequence (DNA): TGTGCCAGCAGTCGAGACAGAACCATTGAAGCTTTCTTT.

This chain links TRBV18 with TRBJ2-3; a possible D gene is TRBD2 (5 bases). Trimming took 3 bases from V and 4 from J, leaving 17 bases between them. Germline assignment: CDR1 KGHSH and CDR2 LQKENI. CDR3 length: 16 residues. The CDR3 loop is CASSPRVLEISDTQYF. The DNA of the CDR3 is TGTGCCAGCTCACCTCGAGTACTAGAAATATCAGATACGCAGTATTTT.

The chain combines TRBV5-1 with TRBJ2-3, with 9 nucleotides matching TRBD2. There are 17 residues in the CDR3. J gave up 2 bases and V 0 bases, and 7 bases lay outside the gene matches. Germline CDR1 is SGHRS and CDR2 is YFSETQ. CDR3: CASSLGVAGGITDTQYF. The DNA for the CDR3 is TGCGCCAGCAGCTTGGGCGTGGCGGGGGGGATCACAGATACGCAGTATTTT.

On this clone: The junction departs from germline at one end; a sequencing error may be responsible. The V gene is TRBV3-1 (or the pseudogene TRBV3-2), the J gene TRBJ2-7; D may be TRBD2 (6 bases). From germline, CDR1 is LGHDT and CDR2 YNNKEL (reference sequence). This CDR3 has 12 amino acids. CDR3 sequence: CASSQQGTGLGF. CDR3 sequence (DNA): TGTGCCAGCAGCCAACAGGGCACGGGACTTGGCTTC.

The chain employs TRBV19 and TRBJ2-1; 14 positions agree with TRBD2. The CDR3 is made up of 17 amino acids. The trim removed 0 bases at V and 8 bases at J, leaving 6 bases unmatched. Per the germline V gene, CDR1 is LNHDA and CDR2 is SQIVND (reference sequence). The CDR3 sequence: CASSIDLGTSGSDEQFF. The CDR3 DNA reads TGTGCCAGTAGTATAGACCTAGGGACTAGCGGGAGCGATGAGCAGTTCTTC.

The chain combines TRBV20-1 with TRBJ2-2, with no clear D. The germline V gene encodes CDR1 DFQATT and CDR2 SNEGSKA (reference sequence). The V gene lost 3 bases and the J gene lost 5 bases, with 4 bases spanning the gap. The CDR3 extends over 11 amino acids. Here the CDR3 reads CSASGTGELFF. The CDR3 region has the DNA TGCAGTGCTAGCGGAACCGGGGAGCTGTTTTTT.

This clone was recorded once. This sequence joins TRBV7-8 and TRBJ1-2, with D possibly TRBD1 on 5 matching bases. The CDR3 sequence is 13 residues long. Trimming pared 1 base from V and 8 bases from J, leaving 11 bases between. Germline V gene sequence: CDR1 SGHVS, CDR2 FQNEAQ. CDR3 in DNA: TGTGCCAGCAGCTTAGAGAAGGGGTGGGGCTACACCTTC. Translated: CASSLEKGWGYTF.

The rearrangement links TRBV12-3 or TRBV12-4 to TRBJ2-5; no clear D gene. V gave up 4 bases and J gave up 5 bases, with 11 bases separating them. The CDR3 length is 13 residues. The CDR3 loop is CASSYWLRETQYF. As DNA, the CDR3 is TGTGCCAGCAGTTATTGGCTCAGGGAGACCCAGTACTTC.

The rearrangement links TRBV7-2 to TRBJ2-2; D is undetermined. This CDR3 comprises 16 residues. Germline CDR1 is SGHTA and CDR2 is FQGNSA. Trimming pared 1 base from V and 0 bases from J, leaving 9 bases between. As DNA, the CDR3 is TGTGCCAGCAGCTTAGTGGGCAGTTCGAACACCGGGGAGCTGTTTTTT. This translates into CASSLVGSSNTGELFF.

J is TRBJ1-1 and V is TRBV4-3, with a tentative D call TRBD1 (5 bases). V shed 4 bases and J shed 2 bases, with 14 bases lying between them. The CDR3 loop spans 15 amino acids. Germline V gene data show CDR1 as LGHNA and CDR2 as YSLEER. The CDR3 spells CASSRSSTVNTEAFF. DNA of the CDR3: TGCGCCAGCAGCCGAAGCTCGACAGTTAACACTGAAGCTTTCTTT.

The rearrangement links TRBV3-1 (or the pseudogene TRBV3-2) to TRBJ2-7; D is uncertain. This CDR3 has 11 amino acids. The germline CDR1 and CDR2 sequences are LGHDT and YNNKEL (reference sequence). The ends were cut back, 5 bases at V and 0 bases at J, with 2 bases in the middle. The CDR3 nucleotides are TGTGCCAGCAGCTACTCCTACGAGCAGTACTTC. Protein: CASSYSYEQYF.

This sequence joins TRBV2 and TRBJ2-2; TRBD2 might be the D (5 bases). V was pared by 4 bases and J by 0 bases, with 9 bases between. CDR1 is SNHLY and CDR2 is FYNNEI in the germline V gene. The CDR3 sequence is 15 residues long. CDR3 amino acids: CASSATTTNTGELFF. The CDR3 DNA sequence: TGTGCCAGCAGTGCTACGACTACGAACACCGGGGAGCTGTTTTTT.

This clone was recorded once. This rearrangement joins TRBV11-2 to TRBJ2-7, with unresolved D. The CDR3 spans 14 residues. Germline V CDR1 and CDR2: SGHAT, FQNNGV. V shed 0 bases and J shed 1 base, with 7 bases lying between them. CDR3 amino acids: CASSLEPRSYEQYF. The CDR3 DNA sequence: TGTGCCAGCAGCTTAGAGCCCAGGTCCTACGAGCAGTACTTC. The complete variable domain, with remaining parts taken from reference TRBV11-2 and TRBJ2-7, reads EAGVAQSPRYKIIEKRQSVAFWCNPISGHATLYWYQQILGQGPKLLIQFQNNGVVDDSQLPKDRFSAERLKGVDSTLKIQPAKLEDSAVYLCASSLEPRSYEQYFGPGTRLTVT.

V and J are TRBV5-1 and TRBJ2-5; TRBD1 agrees at 8 bases. The V gene's germline CDR1 is SGHRS and CDR2 YFSETQ. V was pared by 1 base and J by 4 bases, with 3 bases of the junction left unmatched. The CDR3 spans 14 residues. The CDR3 here is CASSLQGAGETQYF. CDR3 in DNA: TGCGCCAGCAGCTTGCAGGGGGCGGGAGAGACCCAGTACTTC.